Each of the 17 T cell receptor beta chains below was sequenced from the same sample in a study of Graves' ophthalmopathy and Graves' hyperthyroidism. RNA transcripts served as template for amplifying TCR beta CDR3 sequences. First-round RT-PCR relied on HTBI primers, and a second-round multiplex PCR came next. TCRdb re-called the multiplex PCR reads with MiXCR, one entry per CDR3 protein. The sample carries about 220,000 distinct CDR3 sequences, roughly 21% recorded once. The sequenced sample consisted of peripheral blood. These receptors were taken from a woman between 50 and 59 years old with Graves' ophthalmopathy.

This clonotype was seen only a few times. The rearrangement joins TRBV28 to TRBJ1-1; tentative D call: TRBD1 (5 bases). Trimming shortened V by 4 bases and J by 1 base, and 13 bases separated the two germline ends. Per germline, CDR1 MDHEN and CDR2 SYDVKM. The CDR3 is 15 amino acids. The chain's CDR3 is CASSYIGTANTEAFF. The CDR3 coding sequence is TGTGCCAGCAGTTATATCGGGACTGCGAACACTGAAGCTTTCTTT. Drawing the rest from reference TRBV28 and TRBJ1-1, the complete variable domain is DVKVTQSSRYLVKRTGEKVFLECVQDMDHENMFWYRQDPGLGLRLIYFSYDVKMKEKGDIPEGYSVSREKKERFSLILESASTNQTSMYLCASSYIGTANTEAFFGQGTRLTVV.

This clonotype was detected many times. The chain couples TRBV4-1 to TRBJ1-5; a possible D gene is TRBD1 (6 bases). Germline CDR1 is MGHRA and CDR2 is YSYEKL. The CDR3 sequence is 16 residues long. Deletions cut 1 base from V and 3 bases from J, with 13 bases between. CDR3 DNA: TGCGCCAGCAGCCAAGCCCGGGACACCGCCAATCAGCCCCAGCATTTT. It encodes CASSQARDTANQPQHF.

This clonotype was recorded many times. V and J are TRBV2 and TRBJ2-2; TRBD1 aligns across 7 bases. The CDR3 runs to 14 residues. Trimming at V came to 6 bases and at J to 2 bases, leaving 3 bases not matched to a gene. Germline values: CDR1 SNHLY, CDR2 FYNNEI. The chain's CDR3 is CASSRDSNTGELFF. In nucleotides, the CDR3 is TGTGCCAGCAGCCGGGACAGTAACACCGGGGAGCTGTTTTTT.

This clonotype was seen at least ten times. The chain has TRBV29-1 and TRBJ2-7, with a weak D call TRBD2 (7 bases). V was shortened by 6 bases and J by 3 bases, with 12 bases between the two germline ends. The CDR3 contains 12 residues. CDR1 is SQVTM and CDR2 is ANQGSEA in the germline V gene. This CDR3 reads CSVERDNYEQYF. In DNA form, the CDR3 reads TGCAGCGTGGAGCGGGACAACTACGAGCAGTACTTC.

This clonotype was seen ten or more times. The chain employs TRBV6-1 and TRBJ1-1; the D gene is possibly TRBD1 (5 bases). Deletions cut 1 base from V and 3 bases from J, with 15 bases between. In germline, CDR1 is MNHNS, CDR2 SASEGT. The CDR3 sequence is 16 residues long. The CDR3 sequence is CASSEGRASWHTEAFF. The CDR3 nucleotides are TGTGCCAGCAGTGAAGGCAGGGCCTCGTGGCACACTGAAGCTTTCTTT.

This clonotype showed up many times. The rearrangement joins TRBV6-1 to TRBJ2-7; 7 bases are shared with TRBD1. Looked up from germline, CDR1 is MNHNS and CDR2 is SASEGT. The V and J ends lost 7 bases and 3 bases, in that order; junction bases with no gene match: 9. This CDR3 spans 14 amino acids. CDR3: CASKETGTFYEQYF. The CDR3 region has the DNA TGTGCCAGCAAAGAGACAGGGACCTTCTACGAGCAGTACTTC.

The chain has TRBV5-4 and TRBJ2-7; perhaps TRBD1 as D (6 bases). V was shortened by 3 bases and J by 5 bases, with 21 bases between the two germline ends. The CDR3 runs to 16 residues. Germline V gene sequence: CDR1 SGHNT, CDR2 YYREEE (reference sequence). This CDR3 reads CASSSAVRQGSHEQYF. CDR3 nucleotide sequence: TGTGCCAGCAGCTCAGCAGTCCGGCAGGGGAGCCACGAGCAGTACTTC.

This clonotype was seen many times. The chain couples TRBV6-1 to TRBJ1-2; no clear D gene. The CDR3 is made up of 14 amino acids. V was shortened by 6 bases and J by 0 bases, with 11 bases between the two germline ends. Per germline, CDR1 MNHNS and CDR2 SASEGT. The DNA for the CDR3 is TGTGCCAGCAGCCCCCGGTCAGCTAACTATGGCTACACCTTC. This gives the protein CASSPRSANYGYTF.

Ten or more counts support this clonotype. The chain couples TRBV20-1 to TRBJ2-7, with TRBD2 as a possible D gene (6 bases). CDR1 and CDR2 from the germline V gene are DFQATT and SNEGSKA (reference sequence). Trimming stripped 4 bases from V and 4 bases from J, with 17 bases between. CDR3 size: 14 residues. The CDR3 spells CSAIRGGTQYEQYF. DNA for the CDR3: TGCAGTGCTATCCGAGGAGGGACTCAGTACGAGCAGTACTTC.

This clonotype was picked up many times. The chain joins TRBV19 to TRBJ1-2, with 8 bases identical to TRBD1. Germline values: CDR1 LNHDA, CDR2 SQIVND (reference sequence). J lost 3 bases, V lost 5 bases, and 5 bases had no gene match. This CDR3 region has 14 residues. This CDR3 is CASSAGGPYYGYTF. The CDR3 DNA is TGTGCCAGTAGTGCAGGGGGCCCTTACTATGGCTACACCTTC. The full variable domain, with the rest looked up from reference TRBV19 and TRBJ1-2, is DGGITQSPKYLFRKEGQNVTLSCEQNLNHDAMYWYRQDPGQGLRLIYYSQIVNDFQKGDIAEGYSVSREKKESFPLTVTSAQKNPTAFYLCASSAGGPYYGYTFGSGTRLTVV.

This rearrangement joins TRBV3-1 to TRBJ1-1, with 7 bases aligning to TRBD1. The CDR3 runs to 15 residues. The V gene's germline CDR1 is LGHDT and CDR2 YNNKEL (reference sequence). Trimming removed 5 bases from V and 4 bases from J; junction bases left unmatched: 10. The CDR3 region is CASSVSRAGGTEAFF. In nucleotides, the CDR3 is TGTGCCAGCAGCGTGAGTCGGGCAGGGGGCACTGAAGCTTTCTTT.

This clonotype was detected many times. The chain recombines TRBV7-8 with TRBJ2-5, with no clear D. The germline V gene has CDR1 SGHVS and CDR2 FQNEAQ. This CDR3 has 13 residues. Trimming pared 0 bases from V and 9 bases from J, leaving 11 bases between. Here the CDR3 reads CASSLAGPVAQYF. The CDR3 DNA is TGTGCCAGCAGCTTAGCTGGCCCAGTGGCCCAGTACTTC.

There are many counts of this clonotype. The chain couples TRBV27 to TRBJ2-5; D gene uncertain. Germline CDR1 reads MNHEY; CDR2 reads SMNVEV (reference sequence). The length of the CDR3 is 13 residues. Between the trimmed V and J ends, which lost 2 bases and 3 bases, there was a span of 7 bases. The CDR3 reads CASSLTAEETQYF. DNA of the CDR3: TGTGCCAGCAGTTTAACGGCAGAAGAGACCCAGTACTTC.

This clonotype was picked up many times. The chain joins TRBV27 to TRBJ1-2; 7 bases match TRBD1. CDR3 size: 13 residues. Losses at the gene ends were 3 bases for V and 5 bases for J; bases not matched to a gene: 3. Per the germline V gene, CDR1 is MNHEY and CDR2 is SMNVEV (reference sequence). The CDR3 here is CASSLQGGYGYTF. CDR3 nucleotide sequence: TGTGCCAGCAGTTTGCAGGGGGGTTATGGCTACACCTTC.

This clonotype was counted a few times. The chain couples TRBV6-5 to TRBJ2-7, with TRBD2 identical over 7 bases. Losses at the gene ends were 4 bases for V and 5 bases for J; bases not matched to a gene: 5. Per germline, CDR1 MNHEY and CDR2 SVGAGI. The CDR3 is 13 amino acids. The CDR3 loop reads CASSFSLANEQYF. The CDR3, as DNA: TGTGCCAGCAGTTTTTCACTAGCGAACGAGCAGTACTTC.

In this sample, this clonotype turned up many times. The chain couples TRBV11-2 to TRBJ1-5; D perhaps matches TRBD1 (5 bases). Trimming left V 5 bases short and J 0 bases short, with 14 bases between. The germline gives CDR1 SGHAT, CDR2 FQNNGV. The length of the CDR3 is 16 residues. CDR3 DNA: TGTGCCAGCAGCCTATCCACAGGTTATAGCAATCAGCCCCAGCATTTT. This sequence encodes CASSLSTGYSNQPQHF. Looking up the rest from reference TRBV11-2 and TRBJ1-5 gives the full variable domain: EAGVAQSPRYKIIEKRQSVAFWCNPISGHATLYWYQQILGQGPKLLIQFQNNGVVDDSQLPKDRFSAERLKGVDSTLKIQPAKLEDSAVYLCASSLSTGYSNQPQHFGDGTRLSIL.

This clonotype has more than one count but fewer than ten. V usage is TRBV19 and J usage is TRBJ2-2; 10 positions match TRBD1. The CDR3 is 14 residues long. CDR1 and CDR2 from the germline V gene are LNHDA and SQIVND (reference sequence). V gave up 4 bases and J gave up 4 bases; unmatched junction bases: 0. The CDR3 coding sequence is TGTGCCAGTAGTAGACAGGGGGCCACCGGGGAGCTGTTTTTT. Its protein is CASSRQGATGELFF.